A single sample is the source of the 22 T cell receptor beta chains below, sequenced in a study of blood T cells in healthy people across ages. Primers used in a second PCR of roughly 7 to 11 cycles were a sample-barcoded 5' primer and a J-beta primer mix. TCRdb used MiXCR to reprocess the 5' RACE reads, holding one entry per CDR3 protein. This sample carries about 670,000 distinct CDR3 sequences, around 52% of them seen once, and the ten largest clones take roughly 14%. The sample was blood. The receptors were gathered from a woman aged 80 or over in good health.

This clonotype was observed at least ten times. This chain connects TRBV5-1 to TRBJ2-1; 10 bases are shared with TRBD2. The germline gives CDR1 SGHRS, CDR2 YFSETQ. The J segment lost 8 bases and the V segment lost 5 bases, leaving 10 bases of the junction unmatched. This CDR3 is 15 amino acids long. The CDR3 DNA reads as TGCGCCAGCAGTCTCGCTAGCGGGAGCAGCGATGAGCAGTTCTTC. This sequence encodes CASSLASGSSDEQFF.

This clonotype appeared a single time. The genes are TRBV20-1 and TRBJ1-5; 7 nucleotides agree with TRBD1. V lost 6 bases to trimming and J lost 2 bases; unmatched junction nucleotides: 7. Germline V gene lookup returns CDR1 DFQATT and CDR2 SNEGSKA (reference sequence). The CDR3 is 14 amino acids. CDR3 DNA sequence: TGCAGTGCAAACGACAGGGTTCGCAATCAGCCCCAGCATTTT. Translation: CSANDRVRNQPQHF.

As for this clonotype: This may come from a read error, since a much larger clone is one base off. The rearrangement links TRBV20-1 to TRBJ2-1; 10 bases fit TRBD2. CDR1 is DFQATT and CDR2 is SNEGSKA in the germline V gene (reference sequence). The CDR3 consists of 19 residues. The CDR3 here is CSTRDRMGLSGRAHNEQFF. As DNA, the CDR3 is TGCAGTACTAGAGATCGGATGGGGTTGAGCGGGAGGGCCCACAATGAGCAGTTCTTC.

The V gene is TRBV29-1, the J gene TRBJ2-3, with D unclear. CDR1 and CDR2 (germline): SQVTM, ANQGSEA. This CDR3 comprises 13 residues. Trimming took 6 bases from V and 6 from J, leaving 16 bases between them. The CDR3 is CSVGQAARDTQYF. For the CDR3, the DNA is TGCAGCGTCGGGCAGGCCGCTAGGGATACGCAGTATTTT.

A few counts support this clonotype. The chain couples TRBV10-3 to TRBJ2-3; the match to TRBD2 covers 8 bases. The V gene end was trimmed by 6 bases and the J gene end by 0 bases; junction bases not matched to a gene: 2. The germline V gene has CDR1 ENHRY and CDR2 SYGVKD. The CDR3 is 14 amino acids. In nucleotides, the CDR3 is TGTGCCATCAGAGCGGGGGCCAGCACAGATACGCAGTATTTT. As protein: CAIRAGASTDTQYF.

The gene calls are TRBV7-9 and TRBJ2-3; 12 bases line up with TRBD2. Germline V gene data show CDR1 as SEHNR and CDR2 as FQNEAQ (reference sequence). The V and J ends lost 2 bases and 4 bases, in that order; junction bases with no gene match: 10. This CDR3 has 18 residues. The CDR3 nucleotides read TGTGCCAGCAGCTTAACGGAGCGACTAGCGGGGGCGCCAGATACGCAGTATTTT. Protein product: CASSLTERLAGAPDTQYF.

This clonotype was seen many times. The chain couples TRBV7-8 to TRBJ2-1; D not certain. The CDR3 loop spans 12 amino acids. Per germline, CDR1 SGHVS and CDR2 FQNEAQ. V lost 6 bases to trimming and J lost 9 bases, with 12 bases between them. CDR3 sequence (DNA): TGTGCCAGCAGATCAAACCCCGCTGAGCAGTTCTTC. It specifies CASRSNPAEQFF.

There are many counts of this clonotype. This rearrangement joins TRBV20-1 to TRBJ2-7, with D possibly TRBD1 on 6 matching bases. Looked up from germline, CDR1 is DFQATT and CDR2 is SNEGSKA (reference sequence). The V gene lost 0 bases and the J gene lost 6 bases, with 18 bases spanning the gap. The CDR3 is 15 amino acids. DNA of the CDR3: TGCAGTGCTAGAGATTCCTTCCAGGGGTTTGGCGAGCAGTACTTC. Protein sequence: CSARDSFQGFGEQYF.

This chain uses TRBV10-3 with TRBJ2-1; D might be TRBD2 (5 bases). Between the trimmed V and J ends, which lost 11 bases and 8 bases, there was a span of 22 bases. This CDR3 spans 14 amino acids. CDR1 ENHRY and CDR2 SYGVKD come from the germline V gene. CDR3 nucleotides: TGTGCCGCACAAGGTGAGGGTCGGTCCCATGAGCAGTTCTTC. This translates into CAAQGEGRSHEQFF.

The CDR3 reads CASSQALRGKSYEQYF. CDR3 nucleotide sequence: TGCGCCAGCAGCCAAGCACTTAGGGGTAAATCCTACGAGCAGTACTTC. This rearrangement joins TRBV4-1 to TRBJ2-7; D is perhaps TRBD1 (5 bases). The V and J ends lost 1 base and 1 base respectively, with 14 bases between them. Germline V gene sequence: CDR1 MGHRA, CDR2 YSYEKL. The CDR3 totals 16 residues.

The chain is built from TRBV7-6 and TRBJ2-1; TRBD2 matches at 9 bases. The J call could be wrong; TRBJ2-7 is a better fit for the DNA end. Germline CDR1 and CDR2: SGHVS and FNYEAQ. This CDR3 contains 15 residues. CDR3 region: CASSFSAGGPGEQYF. The CDR3, as DNA: TGTGCCAGCAGCTTTTCAGCGGGGGGACCAGGAGAGCAGTACTTC.

The rearrangement links TRBV2 to TRBJ2-7; 9 bases are a match to TRBD1. This CDR3 is built from 14 residues. The V and J ends lost 6 bases and 5 bases, in that order; junction bases with no gene match: 8. The germline gives CDR1 SNHLY, CDR2 FYNNEI. For the CDR3, the DNA is TGTGCCAGCAGGGGACAGGGTAAAGCCCACGAGCAGTACTTC. Translated: CASRGQGKAHEQYF.

The V and J genes are TRBV10-1 and TRBJ2-3, with D possibly TRBD2 on 6 matching bases. CDR3 length: 14 amino acids. Looked up from germline, CDR1 is WNHNN and CDR2 is SYGVQD (reference sequence). V was trimmed by 2 bases and J by 2 bases, leaving 8 bases between them. Here the CDR3 reads CASSEGGNTDTQYF. CDR3 DNA: TGCGCCAGCAGTGAGGGCGGGAACACAGATACGCAGTATTTT.

The chain couples TRBV12-3 or TRBV12-4 to TRBJ2-7; D tentatively reads TRBD1 or TRBD2 (5 bases each). The CDR3 contains 13 residues. Trimming pared 5 bases from V and 3 bases from J, leaving 11 bases between. The CDR3 coding sequence is TGTGCCAGCAGTGTTCGAGGGGACTACGAGCAGTACTTC. This translates into CASSVRGDYEQYF.

This clonotype was found many times. The chain couples TRBV11-2 to TRBJ2-3; 7 bases agree with TRBD1. V was pared by 5 bases and J by 4 bases, with 9 bases of the junction left unmatched. The CDR3 spans 15 residues. Germline CDR1 reads SGHAT; CDR2 reads FQNNGV. CDR3 coding DNA: TGTGCCAGCAGCCCCCGGCCAGGGGGAGCAGATACGCAGTATTTT. Amino acids: CASSPRPGGADTQYF.

This clonotype was recorded a few times. The genes are TRBV5-5 and TRBJ2-7; tentatively, D is TRBD1 (6 bases). The length of the CDR3 is 14 residues. With 1 base removed from V and 2 bases from J, the gap between germline ends came to 10 bases. CDR1 SGHKS and CDR2 YYEKEE come from the germline V gene (reference sequence). The CDR3 spells CASSLTGTTYEQYF. As DNA, the CDR3 is TGTGCCAGCAGCTTGACCGGGACAACCTACGAGCAGTACTTC.

This clonotype came up many times. J is TRBJ2-7 and V is TRBV27; TRBD1 might be the D (6 bases). CDR1 is MNHEY and CDR2 is SMNVEV in the germline V gene (reference sequence). Between the trimmed V and J ends, which lost 1 base and 4 bases, there was a span of 14 bases. The length of the CDR3 is 15 residues. This CDR3 reads CASSLLRTAGYEQYF. Here the CDR3 DNA reads TGTGCCAGCAGTTTATTAAGGACAGCCGGGTACGAGCAGTACTTC.

Of note for this clonotype: This may come from a read error, since a much larger clone is one base off. The chain carries TRBV3-1 and TRBJ2-6; unclear D gene. Germline V gene data show CDR1 as LGHDT and CDR2 as YNNKEL (reference sequence). The CDR3 has 12 amino acids. The CDR3 loop reads CAGSQYRNVLTF. CDR3 in DNA: TGTGCCGGCAGCCAATATAGGAACGTCCTGACTTTC.

As regards this clonotype: A clone one base away is much larger, so this may be a read error. The J gene is TRBJ2-4, the V gene TRBV29-1, with 7 bases matching TRBD2. The J call is in doubt because the DNA end fits TRBJ2-5 better. The germline CDR1 and CDR2 sequences are SQVTM and ANQGSEA. The CDR3 runs to 14 residues. This CDR3 is CSVEDYRGEKTQYF. The CDR3 DNA sequence: TGCAGCGTTGAAGATTATCGGGGGGAAAAGACCCAGTACTTC.

As regards this clonotype: A clone one base away is much larger, so this may be a read error. The CDR3 DNA is TGTGCTAGCAGCTCAACATCCTCCGGGCCTAATCCTCGAAATGAGCAGTTCTTC. Translated: CASSSTSSGPNPRNEQFF. The genes are TRBV7-7 and TRBJ2-1; D gene uncertain. The CDR3 runs to 18 residues. Germline CDR1 reads SSHAT; CDR2 reads FNYEAQ (reference sequence).

This sequence joins TRBV10-3 and TRBJ1-4; no reliable D call. In germline, CDR1 is ENHRY, CDR2 SYGVKD. The V gene lost 10 bases and the J gene lost 8 bases, with 11 bases spanning the gap. The CDR3 runs to 11 residues. This CDR3 is CATRVGEKLFF. CDR3 in DNA: TGTGCCACGAGGGTAGGAGAAAAACTGTTTTTT.

This clonotype was seen ten or more times. V gene TRBV6-5 combines with J gene TRBJ2-3; D could derive from TRBD1 or TRBD2 (5 bases each). Germline CDR1 reads MNHEY; CDR2 reads SVGAGI. Trimming pared 5 bases from V and 6 bases from J, leaving 12 bases between. The CDR3 is made up of 13 amino acids. The CDR3 loop is CASSDGTGDTQYF. The CDR3 DNA reads TGTGCCAGCAGTGATGGGACCGGGGATACGCAGTATTTT.